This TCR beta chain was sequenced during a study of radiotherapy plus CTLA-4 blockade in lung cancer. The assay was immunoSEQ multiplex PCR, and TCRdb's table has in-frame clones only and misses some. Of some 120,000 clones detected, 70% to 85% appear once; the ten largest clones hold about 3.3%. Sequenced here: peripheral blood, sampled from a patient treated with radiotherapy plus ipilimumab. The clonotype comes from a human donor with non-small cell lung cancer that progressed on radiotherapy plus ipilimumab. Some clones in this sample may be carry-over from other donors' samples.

CDR3 sequence: CASSKGDTEAFF. The CDR3 DNA sequence: TGTGCCAGCAGCAAAGGGGACACTGAAGCTTTCTTT. V gene TRBV7-3 combines with J gene TRBJ1-1, with a weak D call TRBD1 (5 bases). The CDR3 is 12 residues long. Germline loops: CDR1 SGHTA, CDR2 FQGTGA. V shed 5 bases and J shed 3 bases, with 7 bases lying between them.